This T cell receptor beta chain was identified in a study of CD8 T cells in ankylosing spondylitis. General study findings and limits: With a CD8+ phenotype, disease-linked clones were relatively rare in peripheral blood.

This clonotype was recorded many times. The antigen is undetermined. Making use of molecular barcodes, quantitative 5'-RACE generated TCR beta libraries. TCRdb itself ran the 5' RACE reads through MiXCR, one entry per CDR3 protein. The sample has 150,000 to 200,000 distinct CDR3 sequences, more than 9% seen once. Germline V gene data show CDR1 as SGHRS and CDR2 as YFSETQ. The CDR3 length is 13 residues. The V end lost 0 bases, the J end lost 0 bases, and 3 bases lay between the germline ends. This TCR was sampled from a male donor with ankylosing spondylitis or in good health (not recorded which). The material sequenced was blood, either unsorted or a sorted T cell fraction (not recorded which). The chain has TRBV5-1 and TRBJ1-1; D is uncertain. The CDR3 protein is CASSLGLNTEAFF. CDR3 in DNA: TGCGCCAGCAGCTTGGGTCTGAACACTGAAGCTTTCTTT. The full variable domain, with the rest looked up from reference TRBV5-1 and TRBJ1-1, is KAGVTQTPRYLIKTRGQQVTLSCSPISGHRSVSWYQQTPGQGLQFLFEYFSETQRNKGNFPGRFSGRQFSNSRSEMNVSTLELGDSALYLCASSLGLNTEAFFGQGTRLTVV.